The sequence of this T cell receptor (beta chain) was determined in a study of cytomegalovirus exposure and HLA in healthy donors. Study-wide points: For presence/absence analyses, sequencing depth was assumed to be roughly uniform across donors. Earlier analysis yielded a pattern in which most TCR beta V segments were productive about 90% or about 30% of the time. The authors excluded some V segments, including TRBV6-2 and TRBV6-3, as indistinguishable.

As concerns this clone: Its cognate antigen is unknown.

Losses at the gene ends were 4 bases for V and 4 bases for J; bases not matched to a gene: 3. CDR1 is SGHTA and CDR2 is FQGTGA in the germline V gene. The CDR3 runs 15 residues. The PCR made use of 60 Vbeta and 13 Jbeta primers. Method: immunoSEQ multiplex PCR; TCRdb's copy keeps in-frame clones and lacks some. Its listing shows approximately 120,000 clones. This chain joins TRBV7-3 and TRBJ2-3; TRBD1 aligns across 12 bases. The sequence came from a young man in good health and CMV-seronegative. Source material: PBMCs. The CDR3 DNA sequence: TGTGCCAGCAGCTCGGGACAGGGGGCTGCAGATACGCAGTATTTT. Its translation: CASSSGQGAADTQYF.